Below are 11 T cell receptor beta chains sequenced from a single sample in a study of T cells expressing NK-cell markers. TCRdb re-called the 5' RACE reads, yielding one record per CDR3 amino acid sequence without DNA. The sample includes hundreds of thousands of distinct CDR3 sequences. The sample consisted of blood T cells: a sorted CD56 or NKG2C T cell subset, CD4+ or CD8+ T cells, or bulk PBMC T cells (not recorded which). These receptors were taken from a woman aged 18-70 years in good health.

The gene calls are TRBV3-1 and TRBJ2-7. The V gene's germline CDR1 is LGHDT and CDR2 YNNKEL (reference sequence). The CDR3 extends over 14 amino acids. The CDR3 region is CASSHSGTTYEQYF.

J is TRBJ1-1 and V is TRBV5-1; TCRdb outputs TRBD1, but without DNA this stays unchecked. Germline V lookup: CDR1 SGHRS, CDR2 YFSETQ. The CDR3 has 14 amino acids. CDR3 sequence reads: CASSIQGEDTEAFF.

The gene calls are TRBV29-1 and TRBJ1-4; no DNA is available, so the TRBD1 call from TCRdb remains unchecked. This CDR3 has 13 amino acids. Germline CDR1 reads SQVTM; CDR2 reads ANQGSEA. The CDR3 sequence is CSVEGQGGEKLFF.

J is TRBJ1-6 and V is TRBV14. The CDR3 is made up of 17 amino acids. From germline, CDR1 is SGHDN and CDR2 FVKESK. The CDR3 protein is CASSNWGLRGSNSPLHF. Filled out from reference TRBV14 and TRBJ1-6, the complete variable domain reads EAGVTQFPSHSVIEKGQTVTLRCDPISGHDNLYWYRRVMGKEIKFLLHFVKESKQDESGMPNNRFLAERTGGTYSTLKVQPAELEDSGVYFCASSNWGLRGSNSPLHFGNGTRLTVT.

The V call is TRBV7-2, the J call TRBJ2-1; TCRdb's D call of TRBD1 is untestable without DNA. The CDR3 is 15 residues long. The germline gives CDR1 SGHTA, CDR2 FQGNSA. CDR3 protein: CASSLEGTGYNEQFF.

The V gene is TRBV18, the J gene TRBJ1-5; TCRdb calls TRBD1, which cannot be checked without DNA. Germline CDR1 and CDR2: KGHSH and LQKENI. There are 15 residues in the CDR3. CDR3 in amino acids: CASSRTGISNQPQHF.

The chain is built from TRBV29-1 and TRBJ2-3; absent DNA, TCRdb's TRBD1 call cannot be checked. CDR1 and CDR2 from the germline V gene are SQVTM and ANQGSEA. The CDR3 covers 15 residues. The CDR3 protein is CSVQRGGGRPDTQYF.

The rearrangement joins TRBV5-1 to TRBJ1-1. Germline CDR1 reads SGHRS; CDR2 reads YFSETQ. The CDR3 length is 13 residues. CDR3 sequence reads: CASTLTTGPEAFF.

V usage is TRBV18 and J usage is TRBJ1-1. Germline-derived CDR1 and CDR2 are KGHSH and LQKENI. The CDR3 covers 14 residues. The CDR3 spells CASSRGTGNTEAFF. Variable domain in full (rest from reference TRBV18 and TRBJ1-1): NAGVMQNPRHLVRRRGQEARLRCSPMKGHSHVYWYRQLPEEGLKFMVYLQKENIIDESGMPKERFSAEFPKEGPSILRIQQVVRGDSAAYFCASSRGTGNTEAFFGQGTRLTVV.

CDR3 in amino acids: CASSLGYGQKKVVEANVLTF. The chain recombines TRBV12-3 or TRBV12-4 with TRBJ2-6. CDR3 size: 20 residues.

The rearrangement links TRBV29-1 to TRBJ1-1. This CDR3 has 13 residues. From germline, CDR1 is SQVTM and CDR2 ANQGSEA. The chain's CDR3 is CSVERGTNTEAFF.